The sequence of this T cell receptor (beta chain) was determined in a study of beta chain features in type 1 diabetes listed by TCRdb under 2018. Concerning the study at large: Mean age, gender distribution, total cell number and subset yield did not differ between patients and healthy donors. A total of roughly 110 million sorted cells were examined across all samples, and the number of cells per subset was strongly correlated with RNA yield. Regulatory and stem cell-like memory subsets were isolated from only 8 patients and about eight healthy donors, whereas naive and central memory subsets came from all 28 donors. The study compared TCRB repertoires of sorted circulating CD4+ T cell subsets between recently diagnosed type 1 diabetes patients and matched healthy donors.

A single peripheral blood draw of about 116 mL on average was collected from each donor into heparinised tubes. Naive, central memory, regulatory and stem cell-like memory CD4+ T cells were sorted on a BD FACSAria II using a panel including CD45RO, CCR7, CD25, CD127, CD95 and CD27. A purity above 98% was achieved for all sorted populations. PBMCs were separated immediately by Lymphoprep density gradient centrifugation and were stained directly, without being cultured. Samples were stained and sorted in pairs, with one healthy donor and one patient per experiment, so that batch effects were minimized. This clone showed up just a few times. The clone's antigen remains unknown. The input lacks base qualities; no much larger clone sits a single base away. For this chain, trimming is 0 bases at the V end and 2 bases at the J end, and the number of junction bases without a gene match is 2. CDR1 and CDR2 (SGHTA, FQGNSA) derive from the germline V gene. The CDR3 runs 15 amino acids, cysteine and phenylalanine included. Of all the DNA, just the CDR3 is kept, 45 bases in frame from base 1.

General findings and caveats noted by the study authors: PCR might favor shorter templates, but patient and control samples were amplified and corrected together, so any skew would affect both groups equally. Because the HLA sub-analyses included only small numbers of individuals, any influence of HLA type on TCRB rearrangement was left unresolved. Because cDNA was sequenced instead of genomic DNA, highly expressing activated cells could be over-represented, though the groups showed no difference in activation or CD3 levels. In all four CD4+ subsets, TCRB CDR3 length was moderately but significantly shorter in type 1 diabetes patients. Naive, central memory and regulatory TCRB repertoires appeared more similar among patients than among healthy donors. At VDJ recombination sites, type 1 diabetes patients had fewer insertions and more deleted nucleotides, which implies abnormalities in thymic rearrangement.

The entire isolated RNA was reverse transcribed using the High Capacity cDNA Reverse Transcription Kit, and thus expressed TCRB transcripts were sequenced. Naive, central memory and regulatory T cell samples underwent deep immunoSEQ sequencing, averaging about 3.5 million total reads per sample. After sorted cells were lysed in RLT buffer, RNA was extracted with DNase-treated RNeasy Micro or Mini kits, with the choice depending on cell number. Each cell subset was processed separately to prevent cross-contamination, with patient and healthy donor samples processed together. TCRB sequences were amplified from cDNA with the immunoSEQ multiplex PCR, producing 87-bp fragments spanning the CDR3 region. The amplicons were sequenced using the Illumina HiSeq platform. In the paper's pipeline: Synthetic template baselines were used to correct PCR bias computationally, reads within Hamming distance 2 were collapsed, and singletons that could not be merged were discarded. Reads were aligned against IMGT to assign V, D and J genes, CDR3 length and insertions or deletions at six rearrangement sites. Within each subset, clonotype counts were normalized to sorted cell number, and only after that were true diversity and Gini coefficients computed with the tcR R package. The overlap coefficient, calculated on TCRB nucleotide sequences, was used to measure repertoire sharing. As a proxy for the pre-selection repertoire, out-of-frame TCRB sequences from naive cells were analyzed. TCRdb obtained this table from immuneACCESS and retained in-frame rearrangements with V and J assigned. These tables miss some clones; where compared with another copy, unresolved V genes account for less than half of the shortfall, and the remainder is unexplained. V and J calls and clone size are as listed in that table; D and trimming were resolved from the DNA. The sample table holds hundreds of thousands of clones, of which less than 20% were seen once. The ten largest clones add up to about 0.097% of the sample.

What was sequenced was naive CD4+ T cells from blood. The label giving this sample's cell subset or site can be read as: true naive CD4+ T cells. This sequence uses TRBV7-2 and TRBJ2-7; 9 central nucleotides agree with TRBD1. This receptor was obtained from a man between 18 and 35 years old in good health. The CDR3 region has the sequence CASSLAGQGTYEQYF. The DNA sequence is given as TGTGCCAGCAGCTTAGCGGGACAGGGAACCTACGAGCAGTACTTC.